The T cell receptor beta chain under discussion was sequenced for a study of identical twins. TCRdb reprocessed the 5' RACE reads via MiXCR and lists one record per CDR3 protein. There are roughly 290,000 distinct CDR3 sequences in the sample; 8.5% to 9.5% occur only once, and roughly 7% lies in the top ten. Every one of the donors was a healthy Caucasian. Many counts were recorded for this clonotype. Its antigen is not identified. Notes on the study in general: In drawing conclusions, the study used cross-sectional statistical analysis and did not follow the same donors. The study found that models underestimated out-of-frame TCR alpha sharing in monozygotic twins.

The CDR3 is made up of 11 amino acids. Deletions cut 5 bases from V and 12 bases from J, with 11 bases between. CDR1 and CDR2 from the germline V gene are SEHNR and FQNEAQ (reference sequence). This sample also belongs to another study, concerning yellow fever vaccine responses in identical twins.

The rearrangement joins TRBV7-9 to TRBJ2-4; no clear D. The receptor was isolated from a woman under 30 in good health. The material sequenced was CD8+ T cells sorted from blood. CDR3 DNA sequence: TGTGCCAGCAGCCGCGATGGAGATCAGTACTTC. This translates into CASSRDGDQYF.